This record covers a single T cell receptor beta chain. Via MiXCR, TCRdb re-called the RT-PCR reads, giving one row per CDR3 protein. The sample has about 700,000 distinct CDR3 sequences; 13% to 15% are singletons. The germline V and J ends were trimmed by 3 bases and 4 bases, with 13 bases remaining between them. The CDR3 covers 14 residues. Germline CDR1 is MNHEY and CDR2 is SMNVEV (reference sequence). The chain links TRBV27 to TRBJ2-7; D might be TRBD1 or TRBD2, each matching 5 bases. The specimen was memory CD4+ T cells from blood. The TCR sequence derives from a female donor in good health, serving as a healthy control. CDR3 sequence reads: CASSFGAVYYEQYF. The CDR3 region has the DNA TGTGCCAGCAGTTTCGGGGCCGTTTATTACGAGCAGTACTTC.